The present entry profiles one TCR beta chain with its context. Its antigen is not known. CDR1 and CDR2 from the germline V gene are SQVTM and ANQGSEA. Trimming stripped 4 bases from V and 7 bases from J, with 11 bases between. CDR3 length equals 12 residues. This specimen belongs to a study of OX40 agonist ivuxolimab in advanced cancers. The wider study: Anti-PD-1, anti-PD-L1 or anti-CTLA-4 therapy given earlier was allowed, and roughly 38% had some. Study results and limitations: Partial responders dosed at 0.1-3.0 mg/kg displayed clonal expansion ranking among the lowest.

Sequencing used immunoSEQ multiplex PCR; TCRdb keeps in-frame clones, though not all of them. Among tens of thousands of clones, about 87% were seen once, and the ten largest hold roughly 0.56%. The material sequenced was CD4+ or CD8+ T cells sorted from blood, taken in a trial of the OX40 agonist ivuxolimab. This TCR derives from an adult with an advanced solid tumor such as melanoma, head and neck, liver or kidney cancer. The chain combines TRBV29-1 with TRBJ2-4; D ambiguous. In DNA, the CDR3 is TGCAGCGTTGGGCAGAATCGGAACATTCAGTACTTC. Its protein product is CSVGQNRNIQYF.